The 5 T cell receptor beta chains presented below share a single source sample, sequenced in a study of cytomegalovirus exposure and HLA in healthy donors. The PCR had 60 Vbeta and 13 Jbeta primers. Sequencing used immunoSEQ multiplex PCR; TCRdb keeps in-frame clones, though not all of them. Of approximately 100,000 clones listed, approximately 72% are singletons. Input material: PBMCs. Every receptor here comes from a male donor in good health and CMV-seropositive.

J is TRBJ2-7 and V is TRBV5-1; 10 nucleotides match TRBD1. Germline-derived CDR1 and CDR2 are SGHRS and YFSETQ. The V gene end was trimmed by 2 bases and the J gene end by 4 bases; junction bases not matched to a gene: 9. There are 16 residues in the CDR3. CDR3 residues: CASSLGWDRGGYEQYF. The CDR3 coding sequence is TGCGCCAGCAGCTTAGGGTGGGACAGGGGTGGATACGAGCAGTACTTC.

The genes are TRBV5-4 and TRBJ2-5; 15 bases align to TRBD2. The CDR3 spans 18 residues. The germline V gene encodes CDR1 SGHNT and CDR2 YYREEE (reference sequence). J lost 5 bases, V lost 0 bases, and 8 bases had no gene match. In nucleotides, the CDR3 is TGTGCCAGCAGCTTGGGGACTAGCGGGGGGGCCAGCCCGGAGACCCAGTACTTC. The encoded protein is CASSLGTSGGASPETQYF.

This chain joins TRBV2 and TRBJ1-5, with 9 bases identical to TRBD1. This CDR3 is 17 amino acids long. The trim removed 6 bases at V and 0 bases at J, leaving 9 bases unmatched. From germline, CDR1 is SNHLY and CDR2 FYNNEI. The CDR3 loop is CASRPRQGGTSNQPQHF. The CDR3 region has the DNA TGTGCCAGCAGGCCCAGACAGGGGGGGACTAGCAATCAGCCCCAGCATTTT.

This chain uses TRBV5-4 with TRBJ1-2; tentatively, D is TRBD1 (5 bases). V was cut by 0 bases and J by 3 bases, with 15 bases left in between. The CDR3 totals 16 residues. The V gene's germline CDR1 is SGHNT and CDR2 YYREEE (reference sequence). CDR3 loop: CASSLVPKGGDYGYTF. CDR3 coding DNA: TGTGCCAGCAGCTTGGTCCCTAAGGGAGGGGACTATGGCTACACCTTC.

The rearrangement uses TRBV7-9 and TRBJ2-7; 11 nucleotides line up with TRBD1. Trimming cost V 6 bases and J 6 bases; bases outside gene matches: 7. From germline, CDR1 is SEHNR and CDR2 FQNEAQ (reference sequence). The CDR3 spans 14 residues. This CDR3 is CASRSGTGGREQYF. CDR3 sequence (DNA): TGTGCCAGCAGATCCGGGACAGGGGGTCGCGAGCAGTACTTC.